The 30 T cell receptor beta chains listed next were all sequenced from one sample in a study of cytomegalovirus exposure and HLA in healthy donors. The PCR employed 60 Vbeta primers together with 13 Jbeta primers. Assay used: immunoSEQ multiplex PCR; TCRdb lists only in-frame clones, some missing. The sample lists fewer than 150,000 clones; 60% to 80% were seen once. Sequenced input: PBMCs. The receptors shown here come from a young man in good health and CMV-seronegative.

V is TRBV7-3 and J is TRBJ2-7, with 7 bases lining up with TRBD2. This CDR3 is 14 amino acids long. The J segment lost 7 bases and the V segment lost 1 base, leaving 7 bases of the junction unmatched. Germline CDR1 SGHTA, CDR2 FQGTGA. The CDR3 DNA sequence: TGTGCCAGCAGCTTAAGCGGGAGCCCCGGGGAGCAGTACTTC. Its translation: CASSLSGSPGEQYF.

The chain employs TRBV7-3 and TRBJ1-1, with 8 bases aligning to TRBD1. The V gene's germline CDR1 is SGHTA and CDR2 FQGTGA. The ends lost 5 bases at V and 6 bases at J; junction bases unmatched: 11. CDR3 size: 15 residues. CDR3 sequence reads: CASSPYNTGGPEAFF. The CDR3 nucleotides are TGTGCCAGCAGCCCGTACAACACAGGGGGACCTGAAGCTTTCTTT.

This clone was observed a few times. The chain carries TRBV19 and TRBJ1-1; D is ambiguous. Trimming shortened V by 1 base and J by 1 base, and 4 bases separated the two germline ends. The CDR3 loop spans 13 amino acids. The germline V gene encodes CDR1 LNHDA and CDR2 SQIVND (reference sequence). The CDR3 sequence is CASSIGGNTEAFF. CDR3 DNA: TGTGCCAGTAGTATAGGCGGGAACACTGAAGCTTTCTTT. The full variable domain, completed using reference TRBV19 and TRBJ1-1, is DGGITQSPKYLFRKEGQNVTLSCEQNLNHDAMYWYRQDPGQGLRLIYYSQIVNDFQKGDIAEGYSVSREKKESFPLTVTSAQKNPTAFYLCASSIGGNTEAFFGQGTRLTVV.

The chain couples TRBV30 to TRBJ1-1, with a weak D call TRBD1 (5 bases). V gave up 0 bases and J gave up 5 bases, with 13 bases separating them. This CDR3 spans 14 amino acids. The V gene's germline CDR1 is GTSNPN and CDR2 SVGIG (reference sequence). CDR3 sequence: CAWSVLEGRTEAFF. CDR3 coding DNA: TGTGCCTGGAGTGTACTGGAGGGGAGGACTGAAGCTTTCTTT. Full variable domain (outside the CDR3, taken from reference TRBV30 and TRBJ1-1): SQTIHQWPATLVQPVGSPLSLECTVEGTSNPNLYWYRQAAGRGLQLLFYSVGIGQISSEVPQNLSASRPQDRQFILSSKKLLLSDSGFYLCAWSVLEGRTEAFFGQGTRLTVV.

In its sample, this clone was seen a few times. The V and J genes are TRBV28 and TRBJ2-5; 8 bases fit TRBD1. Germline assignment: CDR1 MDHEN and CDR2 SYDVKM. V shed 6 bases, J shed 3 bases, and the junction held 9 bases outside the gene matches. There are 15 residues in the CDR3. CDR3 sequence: CASSPIGQGEETQYF. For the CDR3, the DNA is TGTGCCAGCAGCCCAATAGGACAGGGAGAAGAGACCCAGTACTTC.

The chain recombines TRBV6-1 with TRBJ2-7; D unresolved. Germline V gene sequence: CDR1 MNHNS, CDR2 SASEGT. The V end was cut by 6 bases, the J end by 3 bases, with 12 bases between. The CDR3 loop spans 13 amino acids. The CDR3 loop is CASRPNGVYEQYF. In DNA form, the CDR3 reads TGTGCCAGCAGGCCCAATGGAGTCTACGAGCAGTACTTC.

The DNA for the CDR3 is TGCAGCGTTGAAGGGTCTAGCGGGGGGAACAATGAGCAGTTCTTC. It yields the protein CSVEGSSGGNNEQFF. V usage is TRBV29-1 and J usage is TRBJ2-1, with 11 bases that match TRBD2. Germline V gives CDR1 SQVTM, CDR2 ANQGSEA. This CDR3 comprises 15 residues. J gave up 5 bases and V 1 base, and 4 bases lay outside the gene matches.

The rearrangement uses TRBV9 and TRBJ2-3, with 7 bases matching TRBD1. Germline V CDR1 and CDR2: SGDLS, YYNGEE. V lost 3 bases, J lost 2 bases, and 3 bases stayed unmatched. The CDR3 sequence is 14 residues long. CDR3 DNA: TGTGCCAGCAGCGCGGGACAGCCCACAGATACGCAGTATTTT. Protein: CASSAGQPTDTQYF.

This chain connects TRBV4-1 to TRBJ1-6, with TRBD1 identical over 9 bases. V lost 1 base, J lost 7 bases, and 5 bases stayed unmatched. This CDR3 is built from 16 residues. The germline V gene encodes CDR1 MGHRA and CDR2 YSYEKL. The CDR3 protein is CASSQGGQGLNSPLHF. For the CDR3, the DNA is TGCGCCAGCAGCCAAGGGGGACAGGGACTCAATTCACCCCTCCACTTT.

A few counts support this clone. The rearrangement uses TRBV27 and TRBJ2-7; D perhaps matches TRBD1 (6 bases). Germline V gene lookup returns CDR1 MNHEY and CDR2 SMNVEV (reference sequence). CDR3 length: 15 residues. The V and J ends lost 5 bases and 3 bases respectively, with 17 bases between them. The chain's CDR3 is CASSPSPGHLYEQYF. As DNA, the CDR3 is TGTGCCAGCAGTCCTTCCCCGGGACACCTCTACGAGCAGTACTTC.

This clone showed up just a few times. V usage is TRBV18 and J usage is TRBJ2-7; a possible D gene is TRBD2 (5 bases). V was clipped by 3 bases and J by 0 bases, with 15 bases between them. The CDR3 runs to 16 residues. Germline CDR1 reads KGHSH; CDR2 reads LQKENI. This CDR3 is CASSPQDLPSSYEQYF. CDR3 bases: TGTGCCAGCTCACCCCAGGACTTACCGAGCTCCTACGAGCAGTACTTC.

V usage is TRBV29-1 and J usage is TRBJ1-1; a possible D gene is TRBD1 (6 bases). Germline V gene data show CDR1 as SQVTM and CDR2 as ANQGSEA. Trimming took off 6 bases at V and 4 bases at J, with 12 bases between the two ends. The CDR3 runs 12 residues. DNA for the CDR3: TGCAGCGTCCTCCGCAGGGGCACTGAAGCTTTCTTT. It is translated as CSVLRRGTEAFF.

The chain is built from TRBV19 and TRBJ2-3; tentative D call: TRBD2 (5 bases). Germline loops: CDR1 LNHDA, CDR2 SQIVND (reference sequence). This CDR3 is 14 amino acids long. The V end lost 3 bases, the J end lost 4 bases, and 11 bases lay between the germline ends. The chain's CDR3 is CASSMRERADTQYF. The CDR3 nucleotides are TGTGCCAGTAGTATGAGGGAGAGGGCAGATACGCAGTATTTT.

The CDR3 bases are TGTGCCAGCAGCGGGACTAGCGGGAGTCCTGAGACCCAGTACTTC. Its protein product is CASSGTSGSPETQYF. This chain uses TRBV5-4 with TRBJ2-5; 14 bases line up with TRBD2. V dropped 4 bases and J dropped 5; count of bases not matched to a gene: 4. This CDR3 is built from 15 residues. CDR1 and CDR2 (germline): SGHNT, YYREEE (reference sequence).

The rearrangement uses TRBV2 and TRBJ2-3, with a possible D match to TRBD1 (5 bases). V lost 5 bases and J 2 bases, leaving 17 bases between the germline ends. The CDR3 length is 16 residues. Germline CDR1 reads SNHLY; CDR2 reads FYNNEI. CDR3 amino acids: CASSHDSGLPTDTQYF. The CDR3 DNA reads TGTGCCAGCAGTCACGACAGTGGTCTGCCCACAGATACGCAGTATTTT. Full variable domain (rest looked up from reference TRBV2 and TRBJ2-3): EPEVTQTPSHQVTQMGQEVILRCVPISNHLYFYWYRQILGQKVEFLVSFYNNEISEKSEIFDDQFSVERPDGSNFTLKIRSTKLEDSAMYFCASSHDSGLPTDTQYFGPGTRLTVL.

This chain's CDR3 is CAWVGLAGNNEQFF. DNA of the CDR3: TGTGCCTGGGTCGGACTAGCGGGGAACAATGAGCAGTTCTTC. V and J are TRBV30 and TRBJ2-1; 12 bases are shared with TRBD2. The trim removed 5 bases at V and 5 bases at J, leaving 4 bases unmatched. The CDR3 contains 14 residues. Germline assignment: CDR1 GTSNPN and CDR2 SVGIG (reference sequence).

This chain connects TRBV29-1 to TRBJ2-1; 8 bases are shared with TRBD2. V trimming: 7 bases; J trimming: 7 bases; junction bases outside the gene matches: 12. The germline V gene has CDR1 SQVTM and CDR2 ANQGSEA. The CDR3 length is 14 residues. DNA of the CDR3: TGCAGCGCCCGTACTAGCGGAGGGGTGAATGAGCAGTTCTTC. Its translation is CSARTSGGVNEQFF.

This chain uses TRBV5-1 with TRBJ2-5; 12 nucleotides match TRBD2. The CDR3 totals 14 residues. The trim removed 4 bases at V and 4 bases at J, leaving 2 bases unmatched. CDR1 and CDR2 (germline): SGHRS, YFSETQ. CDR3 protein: CASSEGLAGETQYF. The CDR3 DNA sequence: TGCGCCAGCAGCGAGGGACTAGCGGGAGAGACCCAGTACTTC.

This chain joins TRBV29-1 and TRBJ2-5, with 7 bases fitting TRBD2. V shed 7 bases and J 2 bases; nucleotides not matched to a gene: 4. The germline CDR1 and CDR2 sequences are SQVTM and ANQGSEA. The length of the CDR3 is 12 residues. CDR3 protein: CSAQRGQETQYF. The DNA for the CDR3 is TGCAGCGCTCAGCGGGGACAAGAGACCCAGTACTTC. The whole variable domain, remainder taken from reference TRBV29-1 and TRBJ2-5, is SAVISQKPSRDICQRGTSLTIQCQVDSQVTMMFWYRQQPGQSLTLIATANQGSEATYESGFVIDKFPISRPNLTFSTLTVSNMSPEDSSIYLCSAQRGQETQYFGPGTRLLVL.

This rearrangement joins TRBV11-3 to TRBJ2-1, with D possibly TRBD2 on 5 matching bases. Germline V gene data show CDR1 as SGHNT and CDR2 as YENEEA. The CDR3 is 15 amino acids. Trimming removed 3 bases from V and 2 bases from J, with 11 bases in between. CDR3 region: CASSLLAGPYNEQFF. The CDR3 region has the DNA TGTGCCAGCAGCTTGCTAGCTGGCCCCTACAATGAGCAGTTCTTC.

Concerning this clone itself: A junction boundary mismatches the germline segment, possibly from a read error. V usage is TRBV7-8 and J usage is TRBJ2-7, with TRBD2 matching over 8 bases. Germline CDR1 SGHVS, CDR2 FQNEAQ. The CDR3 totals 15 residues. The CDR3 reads CASSLATSAMYVQYF. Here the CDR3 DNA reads TGTGCCAGCAGCTTAGCGACTAGCGCAATGTACGTGCAGTACTTC.

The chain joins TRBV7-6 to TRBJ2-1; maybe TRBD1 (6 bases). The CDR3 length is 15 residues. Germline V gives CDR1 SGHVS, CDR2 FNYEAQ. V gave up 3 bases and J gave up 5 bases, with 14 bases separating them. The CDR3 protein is CASSFPAGANNEQFF. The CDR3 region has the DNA TGTGCCAGCAGCTTCCCGGCAGGGGCAAACAATGAGCAGTTCTTC.

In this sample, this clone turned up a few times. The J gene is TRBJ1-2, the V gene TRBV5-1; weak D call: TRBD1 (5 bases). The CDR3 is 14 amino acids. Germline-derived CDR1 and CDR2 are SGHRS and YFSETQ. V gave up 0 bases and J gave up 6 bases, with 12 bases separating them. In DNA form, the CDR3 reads TGCGCCAGCAGCTTGGCCGGGGGGACTAATGGCTACACCTTC. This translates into CASSLAGGTNGYTF.

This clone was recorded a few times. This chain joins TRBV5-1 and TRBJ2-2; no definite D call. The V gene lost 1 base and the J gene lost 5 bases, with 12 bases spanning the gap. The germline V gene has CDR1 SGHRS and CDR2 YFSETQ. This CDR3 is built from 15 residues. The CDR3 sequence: CASSLSLMRTGELFF. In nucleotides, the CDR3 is TGCGCCAGCAGCTTGTCGCTCATGCGGACCGGGGAGCTGTTTTTT.

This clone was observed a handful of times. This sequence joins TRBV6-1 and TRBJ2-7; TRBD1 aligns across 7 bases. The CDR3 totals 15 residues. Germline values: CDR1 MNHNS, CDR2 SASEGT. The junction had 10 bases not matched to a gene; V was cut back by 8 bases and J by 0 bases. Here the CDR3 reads CASSLSQGHSYEQYF. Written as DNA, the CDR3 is TGTGCCAGCTCTCTGTCACAGGGGCACTCCTACGAGCAGTACTTC.

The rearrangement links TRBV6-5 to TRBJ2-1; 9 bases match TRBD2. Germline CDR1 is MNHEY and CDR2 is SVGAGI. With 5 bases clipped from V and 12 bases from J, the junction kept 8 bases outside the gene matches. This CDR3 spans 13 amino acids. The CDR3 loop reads CASSLGVAGVQFF. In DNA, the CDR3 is TGTGCCAGCAGTCTCGGGGTAGCGGGAGTGCAGTTCTTC.

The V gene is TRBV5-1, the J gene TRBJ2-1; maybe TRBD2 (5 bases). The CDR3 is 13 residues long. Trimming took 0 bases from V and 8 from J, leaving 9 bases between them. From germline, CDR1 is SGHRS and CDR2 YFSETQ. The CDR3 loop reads CASSLAYGDEQFF. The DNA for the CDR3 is TGCGCCAGCAGCTTGGCCTACGGGGATGAGCAGTTCTTC.

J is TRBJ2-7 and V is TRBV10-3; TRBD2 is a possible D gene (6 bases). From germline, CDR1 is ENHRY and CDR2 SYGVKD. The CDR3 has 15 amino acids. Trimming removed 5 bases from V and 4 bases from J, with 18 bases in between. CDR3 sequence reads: CAISTITSSLYEQYF. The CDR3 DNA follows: TGTGCCATCAGTACTATTACTAGCAGCCTATACGAGCAGTACTTC.

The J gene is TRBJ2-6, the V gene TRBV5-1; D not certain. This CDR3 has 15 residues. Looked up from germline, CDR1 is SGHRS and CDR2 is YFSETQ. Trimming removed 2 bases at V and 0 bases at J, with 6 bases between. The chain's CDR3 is CASSFTISGANVLTF. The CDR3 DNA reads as TGCGCCAGCAGCTTTACAATCTCTGGGGCCAACGTCCTGACTTTC.

The CDR3 protein is CASSGEIGAGVRTDTQYF. The CDR3 region has the DNA TGTGCCAGCAGTGGCGAGATCGGGGCGGGAGTACGTACAGATACGCAGTATTTT. The chain is built from TRBV2 and TRBJ2-3; 7 bases match TRBD2. This CDR3 is built from 18 residues. The V and J ends lost 4 bases and 3 bases, in that order; junction bases with no gene match: 16. CDR1 and CDR2 from the germline V gene are SNHLY and FYNNEI.